This T cell receptor beta chain was sequenced during a study of PD-1 blockade in classical Hodgkin lymphoma. Study results and limitations: CD8+ TCR diversity did not rise significantly by C4D1, unlike CD4+.

Note on this clone: Antigen unknown.

In every patient, relapse followed autologous stem cell transplantation, while exposure to brentuximab vedotin differed. It was by magnetic negative selection that CD4+ T cells were purified from thawed PBMCs. Method: immunoSEQ multiplex PCR; TCRdb's copy keeps in-frame clones and lacks some. Of 30,000 or so clones detected, more than 80% appear once; the ten largest clones hold around 0.21%. V was pared by 0 bases and J by 7 bases, with 22 bases between. This CDR3 comprises 17 residues. Germline V gene sequence: CDR1 WSHSY, CDR2 SAAADI. The sequencing used CD4+ T cells from blood, collected at baseline. The chain employs TRBV10-2 and TRBJ2-7; D may match TRBD1 or TRBD2 (5 bases each). The receptor was derived from a human donor with classical Hodgkin lymphoma. CDR3 bases: TGCGCCAGCAGTGAGTCGAGGGGTGCGTCGGGGTCGTGGGAGCAGTACTTC. Protein sequence: CASSESRGASGSWEQYF.